These 30 T cell receptor beta chains originate from one sample sequenced in a study of T cell responses to AZD1222 COVID-19 vaccine (dated by TCRdb to about 2021). The time point label for this specimen denotes: baseline before first vaccination. Libraries were made using the immunoSEQ multiplex PCR assay. Held by TCRdb, this immuneACCESS table contains in-frame sequences only and omits some clones. Under half of the omission traces to an unresolved V gene where checked; the cause of the rest is unknown. The sample table holds 95,000 or so clones, of which about 89% were seen once. The ten largest clones take up 3.7% of the sample. The sequencing here drew on peripheral blood, taken on day 0 of AZD1222 vaccination. All receptors come from an adult in good health.

The rearrangement links TRBV3-1 (or the pseudogene TRBV3-2) to TRBJ2-3, with a tentative D call TRBD1 (5 bases). The CDR3 covers 14 residues. Trimming stripped 1 base from V and 6 bases from J, with 11 bases between. Per germline, CDR1 LGHDT and CDR2 YNNKEL (reference sequence). As DNA, the CDR3 is TGTGCCAGCAGCCAAGTAGCAGGGCTCGATACGCAGTATTTT. As protein: CASSQVAGLDTQYF.

The J gene is TRBJ2-1, the V gene TRBV7-9; D is unclear. Germline loops: CDR1 SEHNR, CDR2 FQNEAQ (reference sequence). The CDR3 spans 14 residues. Deletions cut 5 bases from V and 6 bases from J, with 14 bases between. The DNA of the CDR3 is TGTGCCAGCAGCAGAGACACCGTTGGCAATGAGCAGTTCTTC. It encodes CASSRDTVGNEQFF. The complete variable domain, with remaining parts taken from reference TRBV7-9 and TRBJ2-1, reads DTGVSQNPRHKITKRGQNVTFRCDPISEHNRLYWYRQTLGQGPEFLTYFQNEAQLEKSRLLSDRFSAERPKGSFSTLEIQRTEQGDSAMYLCASSRDTVGNEQFFGPGTRLTVL.

The chain has TRBV10-3 and TRBJ2-3; D possibly corresponds to TRBD1 (5 bases). The CDR3 spans 14 residues. Deletions cut 0 bases from V and 4 bases from J, with 8 bases between. Germline values: CDR1 ENHRY, CDR2 SYGVKD. The CDR3 spells CAISESRTPDTQYF. In DNA, the CDR3 is TGTGCCATCAGTGAGTCACGGACACCAGATACGCAGTATTTT.

This clone was observed once. The identical CDR3 is also encoded by other nucleotide sequences in the sample. V usage is TRBV12-3 or TRBV12-4 and J usage is TRBJ2-7; D unclear. Trimming cost V 1 base and J 2 bases, with 3 bases left between them. This CDR3 has 12 amino acids. CDR3 loop: CASSLGTYEQYF. The CDR3 region has the DNA TGTGCCAGCAGTTTAGGGACCTACGAGCAGTACTTC.

This clone was detected only a few times. In nucleotides, the CDR3 is TGTGCCAGCAGTCCCCTTTCAGGGAACACTGAAGCTTTCTTT. It specifies CASSPLSGNTEAFF. The chain joins TRBV27 to TRBJ1-1; D uncertain. Germline loops: CDR1 MNHEY, CDR2 SMNVEV (reference sequence). V shed 5 bases and J shed 1 base, with 11 bases lying between them. The CDR3 is 14 amino acids.

This chain links TRBV5-5 with TRBJ1-2; 7 nucleotides agree with TRBD1. There are 15 residues in the CDR3. V shed 3 bases and J 3 bases; nucleotides not matched to a gene: 8. Germline lookup yields CDR1 SGHKS and CDR2 YYEKEE (reference sequence). The CDR3 coding sequence is TGTGCCAGCAGCTCTCGACAGGGATCGCACTATGGCTACACCTTC. Its protein product is CASSSRQGSHYGYTF.

The chain combines TRBV11-2 with TRBJ1-2; no reliable D call. V was trimmed by 8 bases and J by 4 bases, leaving 11 bases between them. Germline V gene lookup returns CDR1 SGHAT and CDR2 FQNNGV. The CDR3 has 12 residues. The DNA for the CDR3 is TGTGCCAGCCGAGGGTTCAGCTATGGCTACACCTTC. This sequence encodes CASRGFSYGYTF.

The gene calls are TRBV27 and TRBJ2-7; weak D call: TRBD2 (5 bases). Per germline, CDR1 MNHEY and CDR2 SMNVEV (reference sequence). Trimming cost V 8 bases and J 7 bases, with 12 bases left between them. The CDR3 has 11 residues. The DNA of the CDR3 is TGTGCCAGCGGTGGGAGTCGGGAGCAGTACTTC. The encoded protein is CASGGSREQYF.

This chain joins TRBV6-5 and TRBJ1-4, with D unclear. Trimming took 2 bases from V and 5 from J, leaving 9 bases between them. CDR1 and CDR2 from the germline V gene are MNHEY and SVGAGI. CDR3 length: 14 residues. In DNA form, the CDR3 reads TGTGCCAGCAGTTACATGGTCGGGAATGAAAAACTGTTTTTT. Amino acids: CASSYMVGNEKLFF.

This chain joins TRBV27 and TRBJ2-1, with D tentatively TRBD1 or TRBD2 (5 bases each). The CDR3 consists of 16 residues. Germline CDR1 MNHEY, CDR2 SMNVEV (reference sequence). Trimming removed 6 bases at V and 6 bases at J, with 21 bases between. This CDR3 reads CASSPGDPITGNEQFF. CDR3 nucleotide sequence: TGTGCCAGCAGCCCCGGGGACCCCATTACGGGCAATGAGCAGTTCTTC.

The chain's CDR3 is CASCIRGLSETQYF. The CDR3 nucleotides are TGTGCCAGCTGTATTAGGGGACTATCTGAGACCCAGTACTTC. This chain connects TRBV2 to TRBJ2-5, with 7 bases lining up with TRBD2. From germline, CDR1 is SNHLY and CDR2 FYNNEI. V trimming: 8 bases; J trimming: 5 bases; junction bases outside the gene matches: 11. This CDR3 comprises 14 residues.

The chain recombines TRBV19 with TRBJ1-2; D possibly corresponds to TRBD1 (5 bases). The V end lost 6 bases, the J end lost 1 base, and 12 bases lay between the germline ends. Germline V gene data show CDR1 as LNHDA and CDR2 as SQIVND (reference sequence). CDR3 size: 14 residues. The CDR3 coding sequence is TGTGCCAGTAGGTCAGGGTCTGGTAACTATGGCTACACCTTC. Translating it yields CASRSGSGNYGYTF.

J is TRBJ2-1 and V is TRBV28; TRBD2 agrees at 11 bases. CDR1 is MDHEN, CDR2 SYDVKM, per germline. The trim removed 5 bases at V and 9 bases at J, leaving 9 bases unmatched. The CDR3 extends over 15 amino acids. The CDR3 sequence is CASSETSGVQREQFF. In DNA, the CDR3 is TGTGCCAGCAGTGAGACTAGCGGGGTGCAGCGTGAGCAGTTCTTC.

The chain has TRBV10-3 and TRBJ1-1; 8 bases align to TRBD1. V gave up 4 bases and J gave up 3 bases; unmatched junction bases: 4. The CDR3 is 14 residues long. The germline V gene has CDR1 ENHRY and CDR2 SYGVKD. The CDR3 DNA reads as TGTGCCATCAGTGTGGACAGGGAGGACACTGAAGCTTTCTTT. Translation gives CAISVDREDTEAFF.

This rearrangement joins TRBV25-1 to TRBJ2-1, with 8 bases matching TRBD2. V lost 4 bases and J lost 7; bases outside the gene matches: 12. The CDR3 consists of 16 residues. Germline V gives CDR1 MGHDK, CDR2 SYGVNS. In DNA, the CDR3 is TGTGCCAGCAGTGTTCGCGGGGGGAGTTTTTGGAATGAGCAGTTCTTC. Protein sequence: CASSVRGGSFWNEQFF.

V is TRBV7-9 and J is TRBJ2-1; TRBD2 is a possible D gene (6 bases). Germline V lookup: CDR1 SEHNR, CDR2 FQNEAQ (reference sequence). Trimming pared 8 bases from V and 7 bases from J, leaving 24 bases between. This CDR3 comprises 16 residues. The CDR3 reads CASVGGAGKTWNEQFF. CDR3 DNA: TGTGCCAGCGTCGGAGGGGCAGGGAAAACTTGGAATGAGCAGTTCTTC.

This chain links TRBV3-1 (or the pseudogene TRBV3-2) with TRBJ2-5, with 7 bases fitting TRBD2. The ends lost 3 bases at V and 1 base at J; junction bases unmatched: 2. The germline V gene encodes CDR1 LGHDT and CDR2 YNNKEL (reference sequence). The CDR3 is 14 residues long. The CDR3 DNA reads TGTGCCAGCAGCCAGACTAGCCCCCAAGAGACCCAGTACTTC. The encoded protein is CASSQTSPQETQYF.

The V gene is TRBV21-1, the J gene TRBJ2-7. TRBV21-1 is classified as a pseudogene. This CDR3 is 12 amino acids long. The CDR3 DNA is TGTGCCAGCAGCAAAGAACGGAACGAGCAGTACTTC. Translating gives CASSKERNEQYF.

The chain links TRBV3-1 (or the pseudogene TRBV3-2) to TRBJ1-3, with a possible D match to TRBD1 (6 bases). Germline CDR1 LGHDT, CDR2 YNNKEL (reference sequence). The CDR3 totals 15 residues. V was cut by 2 bases and J by 0 bases, with 8 bases left in between. The CDR3 DNA follows: TGTGCCAGCAGCCAACGAGGGGGCTCTGGAAACACCATATATTTT. As protein: CASSQRGGSGNTIYF.

V is TRBV6-2 or TRBV6-3 and J is TRBJ1-3, with a tentative D call TRBD1 (5 bases). Trimming took 6 bases from V and 4 from J, leaving 16 bases between them. The CDR3 spans 15 residues. CDR1 and CDR2 from the germline V gene are MNHEY and SVGEGT. The CDR3 region has the DNA TGTGCCAGCAGCTTCGGCAGGGACGGAGGAAACACCATATATTTT. The encoded protein is CASSFGRDGGNTIYF.

The V gene is TRBV24-1, the J gene TRBJ2-2; D possibly corresponds to TRBD1 (5 bases). Trimming took 9 bases from V and 7 from J, leaving 17 bases between them. The CDR3 runs to 14 residues. CDR1 and CDR2 (germline): KGHDR, SFDVKD. The CDR3 DNA follows: TGTGCCACCCAACTACCAGGGTATGGCGGGGAGCTGTTTTTT. Amino acid sequence: CATQLPGYGGELFF.

The V and J genes are TRBV3-1 (or the pseudogene TRBV3-2) and TRBJ1-5; D call uncertain. The CDR3 has 14 residues. The germline CDR1 and CDR2 sequences are LGHDT and YNNKEL (reference sequence). The V and J ends lost 2 bases and 6 bases respectively, with 11 bases between them. CDR3: CASSQRASSQPQHF. In DNA, the CDR3 is TGTGCCAGCAGCCAACGGGCATCCAGTCAGCCCCAGCATTTT.

This CDR3 is CASSEGAGRSGYTF. Written as DNA, the CDR3 is TGTGCCAGCAGTGAAGGGGCAGGTAGAAGTGGCTACACCTTC. The rearrangement links TRBV6-4 to TRBJ1-2; the D gene is possibly TRBD1 (5 bases). Germline assignment: CDR1 MRHNA and CDR2 SNTAGT. Between the trimmed V and J ends, which lost 3 bases and 7 bases, there was a span of 15 bases. This CDR3 is 14 amino acids long.

This clone has a single count. This chain connects TRBV11-2 to TRBJ1-4, with a possible D match to TRBD1 (6 bases). Trimming stripped 3 bases from V and 4 bases from J, with 9 bases between. Germline V gene sequence: CDR1 SGHAT, CDR2 FQNNGV. CDR3 length equals 14 residues. The CDR3 loop reads CASSFGQSNEKLFF. The CDR3 DNA sequence: TGTGCCAGCAGCTTTGGACAGAGTAATGAAAAACTGTTTTTT.

The rearrangement uses TRBV7-9 and TRBJ1-6; possibly TRBD1 for D (6 bases). The CDR3 length is 13 residues. CDR1 and CDR2 from the germline V gene are SEHNR and FQNEAQ (reference sequence). Deletions cut 5 bases from V and 10 bases from J, with 12 bases between. CDR3 in amino acids: CASSPGGQSPLHF. The DNA of the CDR3 is TGTGCCAGCAGCCCGGGGGGCCAATCACCCCTCCACTTT. The full variable domain, its missing parts supplied by reference TRBV7-9 and TRBJ1-6, is DTGVSQNPRHKITKRGQNVTFRCDPISEHNRLYWYRQTLGQGPEFLTYFQNEAQLEKSRLLSDRFSAERPKGSFSTLEIQRTEQGDSAMYLCASSPGGQSPLHFGNGTRLTVT.

V and J are TRBV7-8 and TRBJ1-5; 9 bases align to TRBD1. CDR1 and CDR2 from the germline V gene are SGHVS and FQNEAQ. V gave up 5 bases and J gave up 1 base; unmatched junction bases: 6. This CDR3 is built from 16 residues. Here the CDR3 reads CASSLQGARSNQPQHF. The DNA of the CDR3 is TGTGCCAGCAGCCTACAGGGGGCGCGGAGCAATCAGCCCCAGCATTTT.

The V gene is TRBV12-5, the J gene TRBJ2-7; unclear D gene. The CDR3 runs to 16 residues. The V and J ends lost 0 bases and 3 bases respectively, with 15 bases between them. Germline CDR1 is LGHNT and CDR2 is FRNRAP. The CDR3 protein is CASGLVVGEHYYEQYF. For the CDR3, the DNA is TGTGCTAGTGGTTTGGTGGTGGGCGAACATTACTACGAGCAGTACTTC.

The chain uses TRBV5-1 and TRBJ1-6; D gene ambiguous. CDR3 length: 15 residues. In germline, CDR1 is SGHRS, CDR2 YFSETQ. Trimming cost V 6 bases and J 5 bases, with 15 bases left between them. The CDR3 DNA reads TGCGCCAGCAATCCCACGAGACGGGATAATTCACCCCTCCACTTT. Translated: CASNPTRRDNSPLHF.

V is TRBV9 and J is TRBJ2-3, with unresolved D. V was cut by 3 bases and J by 1 base, with 12 bases left in between. Looked up from germline, CDR1 is SGDLS and CDR2 is YYNGEE. This CDR3 is built from 15 residues. The CDR3 reads CASSAGRPRTDTQYF. CDR3 DNA sequence: TGTGCCAGCAGCGCCGGACGCCCTCGCACAGATACGCAGTATTTT. The full variable domain, in which reference TRBV9 and TRBJ2-3 provide the parts outside the CDR3, is DSGVTQTPKHLITATGQRVTLRCSPRSGDLSVYWYQQSLDQGLQFLIQYYNGEERAKGNILERFSAQQFPDLHSELNLSSLELGDSALYFCASSAGRPRTDTQYFGPGTRLTVL.

This clone was seen more than once but under ten times. The chain employs TRBV5-8 and TRBJ2-3; D unclear. This CDR3 has 16 amino acids. Germline CDR1 is SGHTS and CDR2 is YDEGEE. V lost 0 bases, J lost 7 bases, and 18 bases lay in between. In DNA, the CDR3 is TGTGCCAGCAGCTTGGTTGTGGGGATAACCTCCCATACGCAGTATTTT. Translated: CASSLVVGITSHTQYF. Full variable domain (outside the CDR3, taken from reference TRBV5-8 and TRBJ2-3): EAGVTQSPTHLIKTRGQQATLRCSPISGHTSVYWYQQALGLGLQFLLWYDEGEERNRGNFPPRFSGRQFPNYSSELNVNALELEDSALYLCASSLVVGITSHTQYFGPGTRLTVL.